The 8 T cell receptor beta chains below all came from one sample that was sequenced in a study of T cell responses to AZD1222 COVID-19 vaccine. Method: immunoSEQ multiplex PCR; TCRdb's copy keeps in-frame clones and lacks some. The data contain some 190,000 clones, approximately 94% of them singletons. This specimen consisted of peripheral blood, obtained 28 days after the second dose of the MenACWY control vaccine. These receptors originate from an adult who received the MenACWY meningococcal vaccine as a control.

The chain employs TRBV5-1 and TRBJ2-3; 10 bases align to TRBD2. Per germline, CDR1 SGHRS and CDR2 YFSETQ. CDR3 length: 16 residues. Unmatched junction bases numbered 6, after V lost 4 bases and J lost 1 base. CDR3 residues: CASSPPGTSGTDTQYF. The CDR3, as DNA: TGCGCCAGCAGCCCCCCGGGGACTAGCGGCACAGATACGCAGTATTTT.

The rearrangement links TRBV4-2 to TRBJ1-5; 8 nucleotides agree with TRBD1. Germline CDR1 reads LGHNA; CDR2 reads YNFKEQ. The CDR3 covers 15 residues. Trimming took 1 base from V and 5 from J; bases not matched to a gene: 4. DNA for the CDR3: TGTGCCAGCAGCCAAGGGACAGGGCTCCATCAGCCCCAGCATTTT. This codes for CASSQGTGLHQPQHF.

The rearrangement joins TRBV28 to TRBJ1-1, with D possibly being TRBD1 (6 bases). CDR1 is MDHEN, CDR2 SYDVKM, per germline. The CDR3 totals 13 residues. Trimming removed 6 bases at V and 5 bases at J, with 13 bases between. CDR3 residues: CASSTTGETEAFF. DNA for the CDR3: TGTGCCAGCAGCACGACAGGAGAGACTGAAGCTTTCTTT.

The sample holds one count of this clone. The V gene is TRBV5-1, the J gene TRBJ2-6; possible D gene TRBD1, 5 bases. CDR1 and CDR2 from the germline V gene are SGHRS and YFSETQ. Deletions cut 4 bases from V and 0 bases from J, with 14 bases between. The CDR3 spans 17 residues. The chain's CDR3 is CASSLRGRSSGANVLTF. In DNA, the CDR3 is TGCGCCAGCAGCCTAAGGGGCAGGAGCTCTGGGGCCAACGTCCTGACTTTC.

The V gene is TRBV27, the J gene TRBJ1-2; D is possibly TRBD1 (6 bases). V was clipped by 1 base and J by 4 bases, with 10 bases between them. Germline V CDR1 and CDR2: MNHEY, SMNVEV (reference sequence). This CDR3 is 14 amino acids long. The CDR3 loop is CASSLFGGGYGYTF. DNA of the CDR3: TGTGCCAGCAGTTTATTTGGGGGCGGCTATGGCTACACCTTC.

The chain joins TRBV6-5 to TRBJ2-7; D not certain. V gave up 2 bases and J gave up 5 bases, with 4 bases separating them. Germline V gives CDR1 MNHEY, CDR2 SVGAGI. CDR3 length: 11 residues. This chain's CDR3 is CASSYVNEQYF. The CDR3 DNA reads TGTGCCAGCAGTTACGTCAACGAGCAGTACTTC.

This clone was detected once. The rearrangement links TRBV27 to TRBJ2-3; 9 nucleotides line up with TRBD2. The CDR3 totals 13 residues. Germline V lookup: CDR1 MNHEY, CDR2 SMNVEV (reference sequence). The trim removed 5 bases at V and 8 bases at J, leaving 5 bases unmatched. The CDR3 coding sequence is TGTGCCAGCAGTGGAGCGGGGGGCGGTACGCAGTATTTT. It codes for CASSGAGGGTQYF.

The J gene is TRBJ2-1, the V gene TRBV6-1; D is undetermined. V lost 2 bases and J lost 2, with 1 base in between. The germline V gene encodes CDR1 MNHNS and CDR2 SASEGT. There are 12 residues in the CDR3. In DNA form, the CDR3 reads TGTGCCAGCAGTGAACCCTACAATGAGCAGTTCTTC. Protein sequence: CASSEPYNEQFF.